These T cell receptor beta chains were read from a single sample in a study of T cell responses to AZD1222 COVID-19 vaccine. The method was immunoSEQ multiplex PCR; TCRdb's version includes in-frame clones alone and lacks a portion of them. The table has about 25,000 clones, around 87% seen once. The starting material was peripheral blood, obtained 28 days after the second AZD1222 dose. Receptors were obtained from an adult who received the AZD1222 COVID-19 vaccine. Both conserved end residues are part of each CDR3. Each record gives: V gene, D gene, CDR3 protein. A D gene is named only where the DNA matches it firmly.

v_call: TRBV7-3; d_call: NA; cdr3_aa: CASSLNRPGTQYF
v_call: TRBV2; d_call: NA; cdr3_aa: CASSEGLFFGEQYF
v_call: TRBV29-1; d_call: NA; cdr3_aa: CSVEELGNEQFF
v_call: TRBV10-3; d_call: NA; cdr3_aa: CAISETGGGTEAFF
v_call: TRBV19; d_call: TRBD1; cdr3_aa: CASGTSDRVDTEAFF
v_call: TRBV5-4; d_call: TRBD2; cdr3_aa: CASSLGLAGYNEQFF
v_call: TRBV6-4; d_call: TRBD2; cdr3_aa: CASSVALGTSFWEQFF
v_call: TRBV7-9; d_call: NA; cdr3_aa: CASNEGYSGNTIYF
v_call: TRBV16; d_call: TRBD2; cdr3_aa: CASSPSGSGDTQYF
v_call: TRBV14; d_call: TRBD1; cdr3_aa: CASSDRGSYGYTF
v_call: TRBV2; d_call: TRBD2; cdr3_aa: CASRREGLGEQFF
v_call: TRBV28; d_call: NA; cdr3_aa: CASSDHGTKPEAFF
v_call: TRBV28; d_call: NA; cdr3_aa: CASSLSAGGPNQPQHF
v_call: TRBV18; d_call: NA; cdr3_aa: CASSPRHETEAFF
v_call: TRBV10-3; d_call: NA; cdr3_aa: CATRGGPNTEAFF
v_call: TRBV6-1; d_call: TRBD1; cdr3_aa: CASSEARGTGGNYGYTF
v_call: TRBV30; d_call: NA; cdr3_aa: CAALGESYGYTF
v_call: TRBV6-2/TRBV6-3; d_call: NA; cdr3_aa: CASSFRTISNTGELFF
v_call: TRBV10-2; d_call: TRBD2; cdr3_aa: CASSEWSSGRLDEQFF
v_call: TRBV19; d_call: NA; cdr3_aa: CATSTGSSEQYF
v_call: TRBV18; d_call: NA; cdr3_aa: CASSPRQGTQETQYF